Listed here are 23 T cell receptor beta chains from one sample, sequenced in a study of T cell changes during pregnancy in multiple sclerosis. Repertoires were generated with immunoSEQ multiplex PCR, while TCRdb's copy carries only in-frame clones and drops some. The data show about 110,000 clones, with roughly 90% seen just once and around 0.8% held by the top ten. The source material was peripheral blood, sampled in the third trimester of pregnancy. These receptors all come from a female donor in good health, enrolled as a control in a pregnancy study.

The chain recombines TRBV4-1 with TRBJ1-2; D ambiguous. With 1 base removed from V and 8 bases from J, the gap between germline ends came to 11 bases. The CDR3 totals 13 residues. Germline CDR1 MGHRA, CDR2 YSYEKL. The CDR3 sequence: CASSQVLDRGYTF. The CDR3 coding sequence is TGCGCCAGCAGCCAAGTTCTTGATCGGGGCTACACCTTC.

This clone was recorded only once. The chain uses TRBV11-3 and TRBJ2-1, with 9 bases fitting TRBD2. The CDR3 length is 16 residues. J lost 7 bases, V lost 1 base, and 8 bases had no gene match. Germline values: CDR1 SGHNT, CDR2 YENEEA. The chain's CDR3 is CASSLGIAGAHNEQFF. The CDR3 DNA reads as TGTGCCAGCAGCTTAGGGATAGCGGGGGCCCATAATGAGCAGTTCTTC.

CDR3 nucleotide sequence: TGTGCCAGCAGCTTGTTTGGGGGCGAGGGTGAAGCTTTCTTT. Amino acid sequence: CASSLFGGEGEAFF. The rearrangement joins TRBV5-5 to TRBJ1-1; maybe TRBD1 (6 bases). V lost 1 base and J lost 7, with 14 bases in between. CDR3 length equals 14 residues. The germline V gene encodes CDR1 SGHKS and CDR2 YYEKEE (reference sequence).

The rearrangement joins TRBV5-6 to TRBJ1-1; TRBD1 is a possible D gene (5 bases). CDR1 and CDR2 (germline): SGHDT, YYEEEE. The CDR3 extends over 15 amino acids. Trimming removed 0 bases at V and 2 bases at J, with 11 bases between. The CDR3, as DNA: TGTGCCAGCAGCTTGGGCGCGCAGGGAAACACTGAAGCTTTCTTT. It codes for CASSLGAQGNTEAFF.

The V gene is TRBV4-3, the J gene TRBJ1-6, with D possibly being TRBD1 (6 bases). CDR3 length: 18 residues. The germline V and J ends were trimmed by 0 bases and 3 bases, with 15 bases remaining between them. Germline V gene lookup returns CDR1 LGHNA and CDR2 YSLEER. The CDR3: CASSQDPRTEGYNSPLHF. In DNA, the CDR3 is TGCGCCAGCAGCCAAGATCCCCGGACAGAAGGCTATAATTCACCCCTCCACTTT.

J is TRBJ1-5 and V is TRBV5-8; 8 bases map to TRBD1. The germline V gene has CDR1 SGHTS and CDR2 YDEGEE. The trim removed 2 bases at V and 1 base at J, leaving 5 bases unmatched. The CDR3 is 16 amino acids. CDR3: CASSLRQGSSNQPQHF. CDR3 coding DNA: TGTGCCAGCAGCTTACGACAGGGGTCGAGCAATCAGCCCCAGCATTTT.

The V gene is TRBV6-6, the J gene TRBJ2-7; a weak D match, TRBD2 (6 bases). Trimming stripped 7 bases from V and 4 bases from J, with 17 bases between. The CDR3 sequence is 14 residues long. Per the germline V gene, CDR1 is MNHNY and CDR2 is SVGAGI (reference sequence). The CDR3 here is CASKWRGITYEQYF. The CDR3 DNA reads TGTGCCAGCAAATGGAGGGGAATTACTTACGAGCAGTACTTC.

V and J are TRBV6-5 and TRBJ1-2; 7 bases map to TRBD1. V was clipped by 5 bases and J by 4 bases; unmatched bases: 7. The CDR3 loop spans 14 amino acids. Germline values: CDR1 MNHEY, CDR2 SVGAGI. The CDR3 protein is CASSQGDRLYGYTF. CDR3 sequence (DNA): TGTGCCAGCAGTCAGGGGGACAGACTCTATGGCTACACCTTC.

The genes are TRBV11-2 and TRBJ1-2, with D perhaps TRBD1 (6 bases). V was trimmed by 8 bases and J by 2 bases, leaving 15 bases between them. The CDR3 is 14 amino acids. Germline-derived CDR1 and CDR2 are SGHAT and FQNNGV. DNA for the CDR3: TGTGCCAGCCAAAAGGGGGGGGTAAACTATGGCTACACCTTC. Amino acid sequence: CASQKGGVNYGYTF.

This chain uses TRBV5-1 with TRBJ2-5; 7 bases agree with TRBD1. Germline V gene lookup returns CDR1 SGHRS and CDR2 YFSETQ. V was pared by 4 bases and J by 5 bases, with 5 bases of the junction left unmatched. The CDR3 consists of 13 residues. The CDR3 nucleotides read TGCGCCAGCAGCACAGAGGGGGCTGAGACCCAGTACTTC. Protein product: CASSTEGAETQYF.

The rearrangement uses TRBV6-5 and TRBJ2-7; D might be TRBD1 (6 bases). Germline lookup yields CDR1 MNHEY and CDR2 SVGAGI. This CDR3 region has 14 residues. The V and J ends lost 2 bases and 0 bases respectively, with 8 bases between them. The CDR3 DNA reads as TGTGCCAGCAGTTACCAGGGGCACTCCTACGAGCAGTACTTC. This sequence encodes CASSYQGHSYEQYF.

The V and J genes are TRBV2 and TRBJ1-3; D gene uncertain. Germline-derived CDR1 and CDR2 are SNHLY and FYNNEI. The CDR3 is 16 residues long. Deletions cut 1 base from V and 7 bases from J, with 17 bases between. In DNA, the CDR3 is TGTGCCAGCAGTGAAGGCGTGGGTTCCCTCGGGAACACCATATATTTT. Protein sequence: CASSEGVGSLGNTIYF. The full variable domain, its missing parts supplied by reference TRBV2 and TRBJ1-3, is EPEVTQTPSHQVTQMGQEVILRCVPISNHLYFYWYRQILGQKVEFLVSFYNNEISEKSEIFDDQFSVERPDGSNFTLKIRSTKLEDSAMYFCASSEGVGSLGNTIYFGEGSWLTVV.

V usage is TRBV4-3 and J usage is TRBJ1-4; 9 bases are a match to TRBD1. Germline V gives CDR1 LGHNA, CDR2 YSLEER. V was clipped by 4 bases and J by 7 bases; unmatched bases: 10. The CDR3 totals 16 residues. CDR3 in amino acids: CASSLSPDRGGEKLFF. In nucleotides, the CDR3 is TGCGCCAGCAGCCTATCGCCGGACAGGGGAGGTGAAAAACTGTTTTTT.

The genes are TRBV7-8 and TRBJ2-1, with TRBD2 identical over 7 bases. The germline V gene has CDR1 SGHVS and CDR2 FQNEAQ. The CDR3 sequence is 15 residues long. After removal of 5 bases from V and 1 base from J, the junction contained 5 bases not matched to a gene. CDR3 region: CASSIQAGSYNEQFF. In nucleotides, the CDR3 is TGTGCCAGCAGCATTCAAGCGGGGTCCTACAATGAGCAGTTCTTC. The full variable domain, its missing parts supplied by reference TRBV7-8 and TRBJ2-1, is GAGVSQSPRYKVAKRGQDVALRCDPISGHVSLFWYQQALGQGPEFLTYFQNEAQLDKSGLPSDRFFAERPEGSVSTLKIQRTQQEDSAVYLCASSIQAGSYNEQFFGPGTRLTVL.

This sequence joins TRBV5-1 and TRBJ2-3, with a possible D match to TRBD1 (5 bases). CDR1 SGHRS and CDR2 YFSETQ come from the germline V gene. This CDR3 has 16 amino acids. V was pared by 1 base and J by 0 bases, with 12 bases between. CDR3 loop: CASSLQSRDSTDTQYF. The CDR3 bases are TGCGCCAGCAGCTTGCAAAGCAGGGATAGCACAGATACGCAGTATTTT.

This chain links TRBV21-1 with TRBJ1-1. TRBV21-1 is an annotated pseudogene. This CDR3 contains 12 residues. The CDR3 reads CASSKERCKAFF. DNA for the CDR3: TGTGCCAGCAGCAAAGAACGGTGCAAAGCTTTCTTT.

This clone has only one observation. V and J are TRBV2 and TRBJ2-7; TRBD2 aligns across 10 bases. Germline trimming cut 5 bases from V and 4 bases from J; bases unmatched to any gene: 8. The CDR3 contains 15 residues. The V gene's germline CDR1 is SNHLY and CDR2 FYNNEI. The CDR3 sequence: CASSRLAGALYEQYF. Here the CDR3 DNA reads TGTGCCAGCAGTCGGCTAGCGGGGGCCCTTTACGAGCAGTACTTC. The full variable domain, rest sourced from reference TRBV2 and TRBJ2-7, is EPEVTQTPSHQVTQMGQEVILRCVPISNHLYFYWYRQILGQKVEFLVSFYNNEISEKSEIFDDQFSVERPDGSNFTLKIRSTKLEDSAMYFCASSRLAGALYEQYFGPGTRLTVT.

V usage is TRBV9 and J usage is TRBJ2-1, with TRBD1 matching 9 bases. The CDR3 is 17 amino acids. Trimming removed 5 bases from V and 0 bases from J; junction bases left unmatched: 9. Germline lookup yields CDR1 SGDLS and CDR2 YYNGEE. CDR3 nucleotides: TGTGCCAGCAGAGCCGGGACAGGGTACAGCTCCTACAATGAGCAGTTCTTC. Its translation: CASRAGTGYSSYNEQFF.

The chain employs TRBV27 and TRBJ2-7; perhaps TRBD2 as D (6 bases). The ends were cut back, 7 bases at V and 6 bases at J, with 13 bases in the middle. Germline V CDR1 and CDR2: MNHEY, SMNVEV (reference sequence). This CDR3 region has 12 residues. As DNA, the CDR3 is TGTGCCAGCACCGCGACGGAGGGCGAGCAGTACTTC. It yields the protein CASTATEGEQYF.

The rearrangement joins TRBV11-2 to TRBJ1-6, with a possible D match to TRBD1 (5 bases). Trimming cost V 0 bases and J 10 bases, with 13 bases left between them. Per the germline V gene, CDR1 is SGHAT and CDR2 is FQNNGV. This CDR3 contains 15 residues. CDR3 sequence reads: CASSLDQLGGSPLHF. The CDR3 region has the DNA TGTGCCAGCAGCTTAGATCAGCTCGGGGGATCACCCCTCCACTTT.

The chain recombines TRBV2 with TRBJ2-5; D is uncertain. Germline CDR1 SNHLY, CDR2 FYNNEI. The CDR3 is 15 amino acids. Trimming took 5 bases from V and 4 from J, leaving 17 bases between them. CDR3 coding DNA: TGTGCCAGCAGTCCGCTGGGCCTATTCCGAGAGACCCAGTACTTC. Protein product: CASSPLGLFRETQYF.

The rearrangement joins TRBV6-6 to TRBJ2-5; 11 positions match TRBD2. In germline, CDR1 is MNHNY, CDR2 SVGAGI (reference sequence). V shed 0 bases, J shed 4 bases, and the junction held 4 bases outside the gene matches. The CDR3 covers 16 residues. The CDR3 region has the DNA TGTGCCAGCAGTTACTCGGGTAGCGGGGGGGGAGAGACCCAGTACTTC. Translated, it gives CASSYSGSGGGETQYF.

The chain couples TRBV7-9 to TRBJ1-3; the D is unclear. CDR3 length: 16 residues. The V gene lost 2 bases and the J gene lost 11 bases, with 22 bases spanning the gap. Germline CDR1 and CDR2: SEHNR and FQNEAQ (reference sequence). The CDR3 loop reads CASSLTLAGSSMAIYF. CDR3 DNA: TGTGCCAGCAGCTTAACCTTGGCAGGCTCCAGTATGGCCATATATTTT.